This entry lists 21 T cell receptor beta chains sequenced from one sample in a study of early T cells in non-severe SARS-CoV-2 infection. TCRdb reprocessed the 5' RACE reads with MiXCR, giving one entry per CDR3 protein. The sample consists of about 23,000 distinct CDR3 sequences, 5% of them appearing once. The source material was whole blood. The receptors derive from an adult who was a healthcare worker with PCR-confirmed SARS-CoV-2 infection or an uninfected control (not recorded which).

This clonotype was counted a few times. The rearrangement uses TRBV4-1 and TRBJ2-1; possibly TRBD1 for D (6 bases). Germline CDR1 is MGHRA and CDR2 is YSYEKL. This CDR3 region has 20 residues. The V end was cut by 0 bases, the J end by 3 bases, with 24 bases between. The chain's CDR3 is CASSQDLERTDPPIYNEQFF. In nucleotides, the CDR3 is TGCGCCAGCAGCCAAGATTTAGAGCGGACAGACCCTCCCATCTACAATGAGCAGTTCTTC.

In this sample, this clonotype turned up a few times. The rearrangement joins TRBV4-1 to TRBJ2-1; 7 nucleotides line up with TRBD1. The CDR3 is made up of 13 amino acids. The germline gives CDR1 MGHRA, CDR2 YSYEKL. The trim removed 6 bases at V and 6 bases at J, leaving 5 bases unmatched. CDR3 amino acids: CASSYAGGNEQFF. CDR3 bases: TGCGCCAGCAGTTACGCAGGGGGCAATGAGCAGTTCTTC.

This clonotype has ten or more counts. The rearrangement uses TRBV28 and TRBJ1-1; 9 bases fit TRBD1. This CDR3 is built from 12 residues. V was clipped by 6 bases and J by 9 bases; unmatched bases: 5. Germline assignment: CDR1 MDHEN and CDR2 SYDVKM. CDR3 coding DNA: TGTGCCAGCAGCCTCGACAGGGGGAAAGCTTTCTTT. Translating it yields CASSLDRGKAFF. The complete variable domain, with remaining parts taken from reference TRBV28 and TRBJ1-1, reads DVKVTQSSRYLVKRTGEKVFLECVQDMDHENMFWYRQDPGLGLRLIYFSYDVKMKEKGDIPEGYSVSREKKERFSLILESASTNQTSMYLCASSLDRGKAFFGQGTRLTVV.

This clonotype was found many times. The J gene is TRBJ1-2, the V gene TRBV18, with 9 bases aligning to TRBD1. Unmatched junction bases numbered 7, after V lost 2 bases and J lost 6 bases. The V gene's germline CDR1 is KGHSH and CDR2 LQKENI. CDR3 length: 15 amino acids. CDR3 in amino acids: CASSPADRGFNGYTF. The DNA of the CDR3 is TGTGCCAGCTCACCAGCCGACAGGGGGTTCAATGGCTACACCTTC.

This clonotype was seen a few times. The chain links TRBV3-1 to TRBJ1-1; D not resolved. CDR3 size: 10 residues. The germline V gene encodes CDR1 LGHDT and CDR2 YNNKEL (reference sequence). V was trimmed by 3 bases and J by 7 bases, leaving 3 bases between them. This CDR3 is CASSHFEAFF. CDR3 DNA: TGTGCCAGCAGCCACTTTGAAGCTTTCTTT.

This clonotype has ten or more counts. V usage is TRBV6-4 and J usage is TRBJ2-1, with TRBD2 identical over 11 bases. J lost 10 bases, V lost 4 bases, and 12 bases had no gene match. The germline CDR1 and CDR2 sequences are MRHNA and SNTAGT. The CDR3 sequence is 16 residues long. Written as DNA, the CDR3 is TGTGCCAGCAGTGCCTCAACTAGCGGGGGCTTATACGAGCAGTTCTTC. Its protein is CASSASTSGGLYEQFF.

This clonotype has ten or more counts. This sequence joins TRBV5-1 and TRBJ1-2; TRBD1 aligns across 11 bases. This CDR3 has 15 residues. After removal of 3 bases from V and 7 bases from J, the junction contained 8 bases not matched to a gene. CDR1 is SGHRS, CDR2 YFSETQ, per germline. The DNA for the CDR3 is TGCGCCAGCAGCTGGGAGGGACAGGGGGTCCGTGGCTACACCTTC. It codes for CASSWEGQGVRGYTF. Supplemented by reference TRBV5-1 and TRBJ1-2, the full variable domain reads KAGVTQTPRYLIKTRGQQVTLSCSPISGHRSVSWYQQTPGQGLQFLFEYFSETQRNKGNFPGRFSGRQFSNSRSEMNVSTLELGDSALYLCASSWEGQGVRGYTFGSGTRLTVV.

By sample share, this clonotype is medium-sized (0.01 to 0.1%). The chain recombines TRBV6-5 with TRBJ2-7, with 7 nucleotides matching TRBD1. This CDR3 contains 15 residues. Germline values: CDR1 MNHEY, CDR2 SVGAGI. After removal of 2 bases from V and 3 bases from J, the junction contained 7 bases not matched to a gene. CDR3 DNA: TGTGCCAGCAGTTACAGACAGGGCAACCTCTACGAGCAGTACTTC. Translating it yields CASSYRQGNLYEQYF.

There are a few counts of this clonotype. The rearrangement joins TRBV27 to TRBJ1-4, with D unresolved. The CDR3 runs to 16 residues. CDR1 and CDR2 from the germline V gene are MNHEY and SMNVEV (reference sequence). Deletions cut 5 bases from V and 0 bases from J, with 13 bases between. CDR3 in amino acids: CASSRARSATNEKLFF. CDR3 sequence (DNA): TGTGCCAGCAGTAGAGCCAGGAGTGCAACTAATGAAAAACTGTTTTTT. The complete variable domain, with remaining parts taken from reference TRBV27 and TRBJ1-4, reads EAQVTQNPRYLITVTGKKLTVTCSQNMNHEYMSWYRQDPGLGLRQIYYSMNVEVTDKGDVPEGYKVSRKEKRNFPLILESPSPNQTSLYFCASSRARSATNEKLFFGSGTQLSVL.

The V call is TRBV7-9, the J call TRBJ2-5; D ambiguous. Germline CDR1 is SEHNR and CDR2 is FQNEAQ (reference sequence). The ends were cut back, 2 bases at V and 2 bases at J, with 9 bases in the middle. The CDR3 is 14 residues long. The CDR3 loop is CASSLRVVQETQYF. In DNA form, the CDR3 reads TGTGCCAGCAGCTTAAGGGTAGTACAAGAGACCCAGTACTTC.

The sample holds many counts of this clonotype. The rearrangement links TRBV10-3 to TRBJ2-3, with 8 bases lining up with TRBD2. Losses at the gene ends were 9 bases for V and 4 bases for J; bases not matched to a gene: 6. The CDR3 runs to 13 residues. Germline-derived CDR1 and CDR2 are ENHRY and SYGVKD. The CDR3 loop is CAIRSGGPDTQYF. The DNA for the CDR3 is TGTGCCATACGCAGCGGGGGTCCAGATACGCAGTATTTT.

This clonotype was detected many times. This sequence joins TRBV7-9 and TRBJ1-1; D remains unclear. Germline CDR1 SEHNR, CDR2 FQNEAQ (reference sequence). V dropped 6 bases and J dropped 0 bases, with 20 bases sitting between them. The CDR3 is 17 residues long. Here the CDR3 DNA reads TGTGCCAGCAGGATGAAGGATTCCCAAGACATGAACACTGAAGCTTTCTTT. It translates to CASRMKDSQDMNTEAFF.

This clonotype was seen ten or more times. This chain links TRBV5-1 with TRBJ2-3; 9 bases align to TRBD2. Germline CDR1 and CDR2: SGHRS and YFSETQ. CDR3 length: 16 residues. V lost 0 bases, J lost 5 bases, and 7 bases stayed unmatched. CDR3 loop: CASSLEAGGLRDTQYF. CDR3 coding DNA: TGCGCCAGCAGCTTGGAAGCGGGGGGCCTCAGAGATACGCAGTATTTT.

This clonotype came up many times. This chain connects TRBV5-1 to TRBJ2-4, with TRBD2 matching over 13 bases. There are 21 residues in the CDR3. V lost 0 bases to trimming and J lost 6 bases; unmatched junction nucleotides: 18. In germline, CDR1 is SGHRS, CDR2 YFSETQ. The CDR3 sequence is CASSLAVGTSGAPWGLNIQYF. The CDR3 DNA reads as TGCGCCAGCAGCTTGGCCGTAGGGACTAGCGGGGCTCCCTGGGGCCTAAACATTCAGTACTTC.

Ten or more counts support this clonotype. This chain connects TRBV19 to TRBJ1-5; D uncertain. CDR1 LNHDA and CDR2 SQIVND come from the germline V gene (reference sequence). Trimming pared 4 bases from V and 6 bases from J, leaving 10 bases between. CDR3 length: 13 amino acids. The CDR3 DNA reads as TGTGCCAGTAGTACCCTCCCTGGTCAGCCCCAGCATTTT. It is translated as CASSTLPGQPQHF.

This clonotype was observed at least ten times. The chain carries TRBV12-3 or TRBV12-4 and TRBJ1-5, with D unresolved. Trimming left V 6 bases short and J 0 bases short, with 3 bases between. The CDR3 has 12 residues. As DNA, the CDR3 is TGTGCCAGCAGATATAGCAATCAGCCCCAGCATTTT. Protein: CASRYSNQPQHF.

This clonotype was seen a handful of times. The rearrangement links TRBV27 to TRBJ1-1, with D unclear. Trimming cost V 6 bases and J 1 base, with 12 bases left between them. Germline CDR1 MNHEY, CDR2 SMNVEV (reference sequence). CDR3 length: 14 amino acids. Here the CDR3 reads CASSRGRRNTEAFF. The CDR3, as DNA: TGTGCCAGCAGCCGCGGACGGAGGAACACTGAAGCTTTCTTT.

This clonotype was counted only a few times. The V call is TRBV7-6, the J call TRBJ2-1; 11 bases match TRBD1. The trim removed 6 bases at V and 9 bases at J, leaving 4 bases unmatched. CDR1 is SGHVS and CDR2 is FNYEAQ in the germline V gene. The CDR3 sequence is 13 residues long. The CDR3 coding sequence is TGTGCCAGCAGACGGACAGGGGGCTCTGAGCAGTTCTTC. Amino acid sequence: CASRRTGGSEQFF.

The sample holds many counts of this clonotype. The genes are TRBV6-1 and TRBJ2-3; 7 bases match TRBD2. The CDR3 runs to 13 residues. Germline V gene data show CDR1 as MNHNS and CDR2 as SASEGT. Losses at the gene ends were 7 bases for V and 4 bases for J; bases not matched to a gene: 5. CDR3 sequence (DNA): TGTGCCAGCACCAGCGGGGTTGCAGATACGCAGTATTTT. This translates into CASTSGVADTQYF.

This clonotype showed up many times. The chain couples TRBV5-1 to TRBJ2-6; TRBD2 is a possible D gene (6 bases). The V gene's germline CDR1 is SGHRS and CDR2 YFSETQ. The length of the CDR3 is 18 residues. V was cut by 0 bases and J by 0 bases, with 13 bases left in between. CDR3 sequence (DNA): TGCGCCAGCAGCTTGGATTACCCCGGGAGCTCTGGGGCCAACGTCCTGACTTTC. Its translation: CASSLDYPGSSGANVLTF.

This clonotype has ten or more counts. The chain couples TRBV11-3 to TRBJ2-6; 7 bases map to TRBD2. With 0 bases clipped from V and 3 bases from J, the junction kept 2 bases outside the gene matches. Germline loops: CDR1 SGHNT, CDR2 YENEEA. There are 16 residues in the CDR3. The CDR3 DNA reads as TGTGCCAGCAGCTTAGAATCGGGAGGTGGGGCCAACGTCCTGACTTTC. Protein product: CASSLESGGGANVLTF.